The 14 T cell receptor beta chains below come from one sample, sequenced in a study. TCRdb reprocessed the reads with MiXCR, giving one entry per CDR3 protein. Among several hundred distinct CDR3 sequences listed, approximately 8.3% were seen once. Sequenced: CD4+ T cells from synovial fluid. The receptors were gathered from a human donor with rheumatoid arthritis.

This clonotype rates as large (0.1 to 1%). The J gene is TRBJ1-5, the V gene TRBV28, with no clear D. This CDR3 is 15 amino acids long. CDR1 is MDHEN, CDR2 SYDVKM, per germline. Trimming removed 6 bases at V and 2 bases at J, with 14 bases between. The chain's CDR3 is CASRLWGGGNQPQHF. In DNA form, the CDR3 reads TGTGCCAGCAGACTGTGGGGAGGAGGCAATCAGCCCCAGCATTTT.

To note about this clonotype: One base separates it from a far larger clone, so it is likely a read error. The chain carries TRBV6-1 and TRBJ2-2; 7 nucleotides agree with TRBD1. Germline loops: CDR1 MNHNS, CDR2 SASEGT. V was pared by 8 bases and J by 6 bases, with 9 bases of the junction left unmatched. CDR3 length: 14 amino acids. This CDR3 is CASGLQGPAGELFF. As DNA, the CDR3 is TGTGCCAGCGGGTTACAGGGGCCGGCCGGGGAGCTGTTTTTT.

Judged by abundance, this clonotype is medium-sized. V usage is TRBV4-1 and J usage is TRBJ1-5, with D perhaps TRBD1 (6 bases). The V end lost 3 bases, the J end lost 3 bases, and 18 bases lay between the germline ends. Germline CDR1 is MGHRA and CDR2 is YSYEKL. CDR3 length: 17 amino acids. CDR3 residues: CASSHSQGSSPNQPQHF. The DNA of the CDR3 is TGCGCCAGCAGCCATAGCCAGGGGTCTTCCCCCAATCAGCCCCAGCATTTT.

This clonotype is deemed large. The chain links TRBV5-6 to TRBJ1-6; 8 bases are shared with TRBD1. Germline CDR1 and CDR2: SGHDT and YYEEEE. CDR3 size: 15 residues. With 1 base clipped from V and 9 bases from J, the junction kept 6 bases outside the gene matches. CDR3 DNA sequence: TGTGCCAGCAGCTTGTTGGACAGGGACTCTTCACCCCTCCACTTT. Translating it yields CASSLLDRDSSPLHF.

The chain links TRBV27 to TRBJ2-2; maybe TRBD1 (6 bases). The V and J ends lost 1 base and 2 bases respectively, with 11 bases between them. Germline CDR1 is MNHEY and CDR2 is SMNVEV (reference sequence). The CDR3 is 16 amino acids. CDR3 residues: CASSLFRQVNTGELFF. The CDR3 region has the DNA TGTGCCAGCAGTTTATTTAGACAGGTTAACACCGGGGAGCTGTTTTTT.

Sample share makes this clonotype medium-sized. V gene TRBV6-5 combines with J gene TRBJ1-6; 8 positions agree with TRBD1. After removal of 6 bases from V and 7 bases from J, the junction contained 14 bases not matched to a gene. The CDR3 has 17 residues. Per the germline V gene, CDR1 is MNHEY and CDR2 is SVGAGI. The CDR3 sequence: CASSSPGRQGANSPLHF. The CDR3, as DNA: TGTGCCAGCAGCAGCCCCGGCAGGCAGGGGGCGAATTCACCCCTCCACTTT.

In its sample, this clonotype is large. The chain combines TRBV2 with TRBJ2-1; D may be TRBD2 (6 bases). The CDR3 consists of 13 residues. The germline V gene encodes CDR1 SNHLY and CDR2 FYNNEI. V lost 8 bases and J lost 1, with 9 bases in between. CDR3 region: CASGRESYNEQFF. In DNA, the CDR3 is TGTGCCAGCGGACGGGAGTCCTACAATGAGCAGTTCTTC.

This clonotype is medium-sized within its sample. This chain connects TRBV7-9 to TRBJ1-1, with a weak D call TRBD1 (6 bases). The CDR3 is made up of 14 amino acids. With 8 bases removed from V and 3 bases from J, the gap between germline ends came to 16 bases. Germline V gene data show CDR1 as SEHNR and CDR2 as FQNEAQ (reference sequence). The CDR3 nucleotides are TGTGCCAGCTCTAGGGGGAGGGAGGACACTGAAGCTTTCTTT. As protein: CASSRGREDTEAFF.

This clonotype is labeled as large. V usage is TRBV2 and J usage is TRBJ1-5; D is uncertain. Germline CDR1 is SNHLY and CDR2 is FYNNEI. The CDR3 runs to 13 residues. Trimming stripped 7 bases from V and 0 bases from J, with 7 bases between. The CDR3 bases are TGTGCCAGCAAGAGGGATAGCAATCAGCCCCAGCATTTT. This sequence encodes CASKRDSNQPQHF. Together with reference TRBV2 and TRBJ1-5, the CDR3 gives the full variable domain: EPEVTQTPSHQVTQMGQEVILRCVPISNHLYFYWYRQILGQKVEFLVSFYNNEISEKSEIFDDQFSVERPDGSNFTLKIRSTKLEDSAMYFCASKRDSNQPQHFGDGTRLSIL.

By its share, this clonotype is medium-sized. V usage is TRBV7-9 and J usage is TRBJ2-1, with 10 bases matching TRBD2. V was pared by 0 bases and J by 7 bases, with 3 bases of the junction left unmatched. This CDR3 is built from 15 residues. The germline V gene has CDR1 SEHNR and CDR2 FQNEAQ (reference sequence). The CDR3 sequence is CASSLAAGGLNEQFF. CDR3 DNA sequence: TGTGCCAGCAGCTTAGCAGCGGGAGGGCTGAATGAGCAGTTCTTC. Complete variable domain (other parts from reference TRBV7-9 and TRBJ2-1): DTGVSQNPRHKITKRGQNVTFRCDPISEHNRLYWYRQTLGQGPEFLTYFQNEAQLEKSRLLSDRFSAERPKGSFSTLEIQRTEQGDSAMYLCASSLAAGGLNEQFFGPGTRLTVL.

This clonotype rates as large. The chain couples TRBV9 to TRBJ1-1, with no clear D. Deletions cut 0 bases from V and 0 bases from J, with 3 bases between. The CDR3 extends over 13 amino acids. Looked up from germline, CDR1 is SGDLS and CDR2 is YYNGEE. CDR3 sequence reads: CASSVAVNTEAFF. CDR3 coding DNA: TGTGCCAGCAGCGTAGCAGTGAACACTGAAGCTTTCTTT.

On this clonotype: Given a much more abundant clone one base away, this may be a read error. The chain couples TRBV30 to TRBJ2-7, with D uncertain. The germline V gene has CDR1 GTSNPN and CDR2 SVGIG (reference sequence). The CDR3 spans 11 residues. This chain's CDR3 is CTWSSGYEQYF. Here the CDR3 DNA reads TGTACCTGGAGTTCCGGCTACGAGCAGTACTTC.

This clonotype is deemed large. CDR3 coding DNA: TGCGCCAGCAGCCCAGGGACTAACTACAATGAGCAGTTCTTC. Protein sequence: CASSPGTNYNEQFF. The chain combines TRBV5-1 with TRBJ2-1; 7 bases are shared with TRBD2. The germline CDR1 and CDR2 sequences are SGHRS and YFSETQ. This CDR3 has 14 amino acids. Trimming removed 4 bases from V and 3 bases from J; junction bases left unmatched: 4.

By share of the sample, this clonotype is medium-sized (0.01 to 0.1%). V usage is TRBV18 and J usage is TRBJ1-1; D possibly corresponds to TRBD1 (6 bases). The V end lost 5 bases, the J end lost 1 base, and 14 bases lay between the germline ends. CDR3 size: 15 residues. Looked up from germline, CDR1 is KGHSH and CDR2 is LQKENI. The CDR3 sequence is CASSTRGPENTEAFF. The DNA of the CDR3 is TGTGCCAGCTCAACGCGGGGGCCGGAGAACACTGAAGCTTTCTTT.